The next 18 T cell receptor beta chains were all read from a single sample in a study of regulatory T cells in long-lasting Graves disease. The time point here: newly diagnosed GD, antithyroid drugs for less than 3 months. With RNA extracted from PBMCs as input, the TCR library was made. Arm-PCR of CDR3 regions with iRepertoire HTBI primers generated TCR beta libraries. TCRdb itself ran the multiplex PCR reads through MiXCR, one entry per CDR3 protein. This sample yields about 350,000 distinct CDR3 sequences, of which 16% are seen a single time; roughly 29% belongs to the top ten. These data were also filed under a second study, of T cells in Graves' hyperthyroidism and ophthalmopathy.

The material sequenced was peripheral blood mononuclear cells (PBMCs), taken at new diagnosis, from a patient treated with antithyroid drugs. The receptors were sampled from a man between 40 and 49 years old with Graves disease.

Ten or more counts support this clonotype. This chain links TRBV4-2 with TRBJ2-7; 7 nucleotides agree with TRBD1. The CDR3 consists of 16 residues. The germline CDR1 and CDR2 sequences are LGHNA and YNFKEQ. J lost 0 bases, V lost 1 base, and 6 bases had no gene match. The CDR3 is CASSQAGTADSYEQYF. The CDR3 bases are TGTGCCAGCAGCCAAGCCGGGACAGCGGACTCCTACGAGCAGTACTTC.

This clonotype was seen a few times. This chain links TRBV27 with TRBJ2-2; D is perhaps TRBD1 or TRBD2 (5 bases each). V was clipped by 6 bases and J by 0 bases, with 11 bases between them. CDR3 length: 15 amino acids. CDR1 is MNHEY and CDR2 is SMNVEV in the germline V gene (reference sequence). The DNA for the CDR3 is TGTGCCAGCAGAAGGGACGGTGCGAACACCGGGGAGCTGTTTTTT. This sequence encodes CASRRDGANTGELFF.

This clonotype was seen repeatedly, ten times or more. The CDR3 sequence: CSARVNRVLSRGYNEQFF. DNA for the CDR3: TGCAGTGCTAGAGTGAACAGGGTGTTGTCCCGGGGATACAATGAGCAGTTCTTC. The chain carries TRBV20-1 and TRBJ2-1, with D possibly matching TRBD1 (6 bases). There are 18 residues in the CDR3. The V end was cut by 1 base, the J end by 4 bases, with 23 bases between. The germline CDR1 and CDR2 sequences are DFQATT and SNEGSKA (reference sequence).

This clonotype was found many times. The chain has TRBV5-1 and TRBJ1-1; D remains ambiguous. The CDR3 extends over 12 amino acids. The germline V and J ends were trimmed by 5 bases and 3 bases, with 8 bases remaining between them. The germline CDR1 and CDR2 sequences are SGHRS and YFSETQ. The CDR3: CASRYEDTEAFF. CDR3 nucleotide sequence: TGCGCCAGCAGGTATGAGGACACTGAAGCTTTCTTT.

This clonotype was detected many times. This rearrangement joins TRBV27 to TRBJ2-5; D tentatively reads TRBD1 or TRBD2 (5 bases each). Trimming removed 7 bases from V and 1 base from J, with 16 bases in between. Per germline, CDR1 MNHEY and CDR2 SMNVEV (reference sequence). The CDR3 covers 15 residues. The CDR3 reads CASKRGQKSQETQYF. CDR3 DNA sequence: TGTGCCAGCAAGAGGGGTCAGAAATCCCAAGAGACCCAGTACTTC.

This clonotype was observed many times. The chain joins TRBV27 to TRBJ2-5; 7 positions match TRBD1. Germline lookup yields CDR1 MNHEY and CDR2 SMNVEV (reference sequence). The CDR3 is 15 residues long. V shed 5 bases and J 0 bases; nucleotides not matched to a gene: 6. As DNA, the CDR3 is TGTGCCAGCAGTAGTCCGGGACAGCACCAAGAGACCCAGTACTTC. It codes for CASSSPGQHQETQYF.

In this sample, this clonotype turned up many times. The genes are TRBV11-2 and TRBJ1-1; 9 nucleotides align to TRBD1. With 3 bases clipped from V and 1 base from J, the junction kept 6 bases outside the gene matches. From germline, CDR1 is SGHAT and CDR2 FQNNGV. This CDR3 is 16 amino acids long. CDR3 bases: TGTGCCAGCAGCTTCATCGGACAGGGGAGGAACACTGAAGCTTTCTTT. Encoded protein: CASSFIGQGRNTEAFF. The entire variable domain, with the rest obtained from reference TRBV11-2 and TRBJ1-1, is as follows: EAGVAQSPRYKIIEKRQSVAFWCNPISGHATLYWYQQILGQGPKLLIQFQNNGVVDDSQLPKDRFSAERLKGVDSTLKIQPAKLEDSAVYLCASSFIGQGRNTEAFFGQGTRLTVV.

This clonotype was seen repeatedly, ten times or more. The chain employs TRBV2 and TRBJ1-1; D not resolved. This CDR3 has 14 residues. The germline CDR1 and CDR2 sequences are SNHLY and FYNNEI. Trimming stripped 3 bases from V and 0 bases from J, with 8 bases between. DNA of the CDR3: TGTGCCAGCAGTGAGAGAGGGATGAACACTGAAGCTTTCTTT. Translation gives CASSERGMNTEAFF.

This clonotype was seen more than once but under ten times. The chain is built from TRBV5-1 and TRBJ2-5, with D tentatively TRBD1 (5 bases). Germline CDR1 SGHRS, CDR2 YFSETQ. This CDR3 comprises 15 residues. V gave up 0 bases and J gave up 2 bases, with 11 bases separating them. DNA of the CDR3: TGCGCCAGCAGCTTGGGTCTTCAGGGACAAGAGACCCAGTACTTC. Amino acid sequence: CASSLGLQGQETQYF.

This clonotype was seen repeatedly, ten times or more. V is TRBV5-1 and J is TRBJ1-1, with no clear D. V was trimmed by 2 bases and J by 0 bases, leaving 8 bases between them. Germline CDR1 and CDR2: SGHRS and YFSETQ. The CDR3 length is 14 residues. CDR3 sequence: CASSLIDVNTEAFF. The CDR3 region has the DNA TGCGCCAGCAGCTTAATCGACGTGAACACTGAAGCTTTCTTT.

This clonotype was seen repeatedly, ten times or more. The rearrangement links TRBV27 to TRBJ2-7, with unresolved D. Trimming took 2 bases from V and 3 from J, leaving 8 bases between them. CDR3 length: 13 amino acids. In germline, CDR1 is MNHEY, CDR2 SMNVEV (reference sequence). The DNA for the CDR3 is TGTGCCAGCAGTTTAGGGCCGAACTACGAGCAGTACTTC. Protein sequence: CASSLGPNYEQYF.

This clonotype was observed many times. In nucleotides, the CDR3 is TGTGCCAGCAGTGAGAACAACCTCTACGAGCAGTACTTC. Translated, it gives CASSENNLYEQYF. V and J are TRBV2 and TRBJ2-7, with unresolved D. The V end was cut by 3 bases, the J end by 3 bases, with 9 bases between. The CDR3 has 13 residues. Germline V gives CDR1 SNHLY, CDR2 FYNNEI. The full variable domain, in which reference TRBV2 and TRBJ2-7 provide the parts outside the CDR3, is EPEVTQTPSHQVTQMGQEVILRCVPISNHLYFYWYRQILGQKVEFLVSFYNNEISEKSEIFDDQFSVERPDGSNFTLKIRSTKLEDSAMYFCASSENNLYEQYFGPGTRLTVT.

The sample holds many counts of this clonotype. The rearrangement uses TRBV28 and TRBJ1-6; 9 bases match TRBD1. CDR3 size: 14 residues. Germline loops: CDR1 MDHEN, CDR2 SYDVKM. V shed 5 bases, J shed 9 bases, and the junction held 5 bases outside the gene matches. The CDR3 DNA reads TGTGCCAGCAGTCCGGACAGGGGTCGTTCACCCCTCCACTTT. This translates into CASSPDRGRSPLHF.

The chain carries TRBV5-1 and TRBJ1-2; possible D gene TRBD1, 5 bases. Germline V CDR1 and CDR2: SGHRS, YFSETQ. The CDR3 spans 19 residues. The germline V and J ends were trimmed by 1 base and 1 base, with 23 bases remaining between them. The chain's CDR3 is CASSLLGVSGAAVNYGYTF. The CDR3 region has the DNA TGCGCCAGCAGCTTGCTCGGGGTTTCCGGGGCAGCAGTTAACTATGGCTACACCTTC.

This clonotype was seen ten or more times. V gene TRBV4-2 combines with J gene TRBJ1-2; no clear D gene. From germline, CDR1 is LGHNA and CDR2 YNFKEQ. V gave up 0 bases and J gave up 4 bases, with 15 bases separating them. This CDR3 has 16 amino acids. In nucleotides, the CDR3 is TGTGCCAGCAGCCAAGATTTGGCCTCAACGAGCTATGGCTACACCTTC. As protein: CASSQDLASTSYGYTF.

The chain couples TRBV5-1 to TRBJ2-2; D may be TRBD1 or TRBD2 (7 bases each). Per germline, CDR1 SGHRS and CDR2 YFSETQ. The CDR3 length is 16 residues. The ends were cut back, 1 base at V and 3 bases at J, with 13 bases in the middle. CDR3 residues: CASSLTAGGDTGELFF. The CDR3 bases are TGCGCCAGCAGCTTGACGGCAGGGGGGGACACCGGGGAGCTGTTTTTT.

The CDR3 coding sequence is TGTGCCTGGAGTGGGACACCGGCGGGCGAGCAGTACTTC. Protein sequence: CAWSGTPAGEQYF. The chain carries TRBV30 and TRBJ2-7; D could derive from TRBD1 or TRBD2 (5 bases each). Germline loops: CDR1 GTSNPN, CDR2 SVGIG (reference sequence). Trimming cost V 1 base and J 6 bases, with 13 bases left between them. The length of the CDR3 is 13 residues.

This clonotype came up many times. CDR3 region: CASSDRRLVTDTQYF. The CDR3 bases are TGTGCCAGCAGTGATAGACGGCTAGTCACAGATACGCAGTATTTT. This chain joins TRBV2 and TRBJ2-3; D not resolved. The CDR3 contains 15 residues. V was pared by 3 bases and J by 2 bases, with 12 bases between. Per the germline V gene, CDR1 is SNHLY and CDR2 is FYNNEI.